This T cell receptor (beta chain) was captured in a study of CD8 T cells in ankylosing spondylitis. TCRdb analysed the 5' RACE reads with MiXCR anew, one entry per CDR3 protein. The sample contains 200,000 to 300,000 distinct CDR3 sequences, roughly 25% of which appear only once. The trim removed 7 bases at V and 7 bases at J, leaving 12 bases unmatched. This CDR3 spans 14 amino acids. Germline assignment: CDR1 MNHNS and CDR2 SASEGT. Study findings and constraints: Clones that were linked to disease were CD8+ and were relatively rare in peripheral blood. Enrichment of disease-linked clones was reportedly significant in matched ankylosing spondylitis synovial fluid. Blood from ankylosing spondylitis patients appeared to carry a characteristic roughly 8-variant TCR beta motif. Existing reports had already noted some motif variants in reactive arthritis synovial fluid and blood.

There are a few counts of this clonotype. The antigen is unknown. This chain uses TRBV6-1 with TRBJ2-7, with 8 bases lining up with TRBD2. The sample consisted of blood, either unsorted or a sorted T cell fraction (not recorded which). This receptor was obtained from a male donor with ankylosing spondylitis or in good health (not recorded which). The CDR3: CASIDTSGGGEQYF. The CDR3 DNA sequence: TGTGCCAGCATCGACACCAGCGGGGGAGGTGAGCAGTACTTC.